Listed below are T cell receptor beta chains from one sample, sequenced in a study of blood T cell repertoires in COVID-19. Assay: immunoSEQ multiplex PCR; the TCRdb copy retains only in-frame clones and omits some. The sample includes 390,000 or so clones, 85% to 90% of them seen just once. Sequencing used peripheral blood. Receptors were obtained from a man aged 18 to 30 with active or convalescent COVID-19. Both conserved end residues are part of each CDR3. Each record gives: V gene, clone size, J gene, CDR3 length, D gene, CDR3 protein, CDR3 DNA. D genes are given only for firm matches. Size is omitted from some rows. Given values are once, few, many or a class for expanded clones.

>TRBV7-9|NA|TRBJ2-7|14|TRBD2
CASSLGAGVHEQYF
TGTGCCAGCAGCTTAGGAGCGGGAGTCCACGAGCAGTACTTC
>TRBV13|once|TRBJ2-7|16|TRBD2
CASSQEPGGGTYEQYF
TGTGCCAGCAGCCAAGAGCCTGGGGGGGGGACCTACGAGCAGTACTTC
>TRBV19|NA|TRBJ2-2|16|NA
CASSLRAGGVTGELFF
TGTGCCAGTAGCCTTAGGGCCGGCGGGGTGACCGGGGAGCTGTTTTTT
>TRBV4-3|NA|TRBJ2-3|15|TRBD1
CASSQDRVGPDTQYF
TGCGCCAGCAGCCAGGACAGGGTAGGCCCAGATACGCAGTATTTT
>TRBV27|NA|TRBJ2-1|15|TRBD2
CASSFSGRGSNEQFF
TGTGCCAGCAGCTTTAGCGGGAGAGGTTCCAATGAGCAGTTCTTC
>TRBV27|few|TRBJ1-3|14|NA
CASSLRGSGNTIYF
TGTGCCAGCAGTCTCAGGGGTTCTGGAAACACCATATATTTT
>TRBV25-1|NA|TRBJ1-1|15|NA
CASSDLRTDNTEAFF
TGTGCCAGCAGTGACCTGAGGACAGATAACACTGAAGCTTTCTTT
>TRBV4-3|NA|TRBJ1-5|15|NA
CASSLEPGGNQPQHF
TGCGCCAGCAGCCTAGAGCCAGGGGGCAATCAGCCCCAGCATTTT
>TRBV28|NA|TRBJ2-5|13|TRBD1
CASQRGGRETQYF
TGTGCCAGCCAGAGAGGGGGCAGGGAGACCCAGTACTTC
>TRBV2|NA|TRBJ1-3|15|NA
CASSVMSNSGNTIYF
TGTGCCAGCAGTGTAATGTCTAACTCTGGAAACACCATATATTTT
>TRBV7-9|NA|TRBJ1-6|15|NA
CASSPGQGVDSPLHF
TGTGCCAGCAGCCCGGGACAAGGGGTAGATTCACCCCTCCACTTT
>TRBV5-1|NA|TRBJ2-1|16|TRBD1
CASSSTGTGGSNEQFF
TGCGCCAGCAGCTCCACCGGGACAGGGGGTTCTAATGAGCAGTTCTTC
>TRBV28|NA|TRBJ2-7|12|NA
CASMYRGNEQYF
TGTGCCAGCATGTATAGGGGTAACGAGCAGTACTTC
>TRBV3-1/TRBV3-2|NA|TRBJ1-2|16|TRBD1
CASSRPGQGANYGYTF
TGTGCCAGCAGCCGGCCGGGACAGGGAGCTAACTATGGCTACACCTTC
>TRBV7-8|NA|TRBJ1-6|16|NA
CASSLGDRRRNSPLHF
TGTGCCAGCAGCTTAGGCGACAGGCGTCGAAATTCACCCCTCCACTTT
>TRBV6-6|once|TRBJ2-1|15|TRBD2
CASSATGLAGNEQFF
TGTGCCAGCAGTGCTACGGGACTAGCGGGGAATGAGCAGTTCTTC
>TRBV28|NA|TRBJ1-2|12|NA
CASRKALEGYTF
TGTGCCAGCAGAAAAGCCCTTGAGGGCTACACCTTC
>TRBV5-1|NA|TRBJ2-3|14|TRBD1
CASSPGTVEDTQYF
TGCGCCAGCAGCCCCGGGACAGTGGAAGATACGCAGTATTTT
>TRBV27|NA|TRBJ2-7|15|NA
CASSVRGGAKGEQYF
TGTGCCAGCTCCGTACGAGGTGGGGCAAAGGGCGAGCAGTACTTC
>TRBV29-1|NA|TRBJ1-2|14|TRBD1
CSVGWMGQGTGYTF
TGCAGCGTTGGATGGATGGGACAGGGGACTGGCTACACCTTC
>TRBV19|NA|TRBJ2-7|12|TRBD1
CASKGQDYEQYF
TGTGCCAGTAAGGGACAGGACTACGAGCAGTACTTC
>TRBV28|NA|TRBJ2-6|16|TRBD1
CASSLLQGAGANVLTF
TGTGCCAGCAGTTTACTGCAGGGGGCTGGGGCCAACGTGCTGACTTTC
>TRBV6-5|NA|TRBJ1-3|16|NA
CASSSNGQGFGNTIYF
TGTGCCAGCAGTTCCAATGGGCAGGGCTTCGGAAACACCATATATTTT
>TRBV29-1|once|TRBJ2-2|14|TRBD1
CSGRDRPNTGELFF
TGCAGCGGTAGGGACAGACCGAACACCGGGGAGCTGTTTTTT
>TRBV7-6|NA|TRBJ1-2|15|NA
CASSLVDSGANGYTF
TGTGCCAGCAGCTTAGTGGACAGTGGGGCTAACGGCTACACCTTC
>TRBV28|NA|TRBJ1-1|15|TRBD1
CASTTGGAVNTEAFF
TGTGCCAGCACCACAGGGGGCGCGGTGAACACTGAAGCTTTCTTT
>TRBV9|NA|TRBJ1-4|15|NA
CASSQRGRENEKLFF
TGTGCCAGCAGCCAGAGAGGCAGGGAAAATGAAAAACTGTTTTTT
>TRBV5-1|NA|TRBJ1-1|17|TRBD1
CASSHPGQGMGSTEAFF
TGCGCCAGCAGTCACCCGGGACAGGGGATGGGGAGCACTGAAGCTTTCTTT
>TRBV10-3|NA|TRBJ2-5|13|NA
CAIALPQEETQYF
TGTGCCATCGCCCTACCACAGGAAGAGACCCAGTACTTC
>TRBV5-1|NA|TRBJ2-1|15|TRBD1
CASQTGQGSYNEQFF
TGCGCCAGTCAGACGGGACAGGGCTCCTACAATGAGCAGTTCTTC
>TRBV24-1|NA|TRBJ1-2|13|NA
CATSARGGYGYTF
TGTGCCACCAGTGCTAGGGGTGGATATGGCTACACCTTC
>TRBV6-5|NA|TRBJ2-7|12|TRBD1
CASSGTGLEQYF
TGTGCCAGCAGCGGGACAGGGCTCGAGCAGTACTTC
>TRBV6-4|NA|TRBJ1-1|11|NA
CASNRDTEAFF
TGTGCCAGCAATAGAGACACTGAAGCTTTCTTT
>TRBV30|few|TRBJ1-2|13|TRBD1
CASGDSPNYGYTF
TGTGCCTCCGGGGACAGTCCTAACTATGGCTACACCTTC
>TRBV2|NA|TRBJ2-6|18|NA
CASDWARRLPSGANVLTF
TGTGCCAGCGATTGGGCCAGGCGCCTACCCTCTGGGGCCAACGTCCTGACTTTC
>TRBV7-2|NA|TRBJ2-1|17|TRBD2
CASSFLSSGKPYNEQFF
TGTGCCAGCAGCTTCTTATCTAGCGGGAAACCCTACAATGAGCAGTTCTTC
>TRBV28|NA|TRBJ1-1|14|TRBD1
CASSRTGEATEAFF
TGTGCCAGCAGCAGGACAGGGGAGGCCACTGAAGCTTTCTTT
>TRBV7-2|NA|TRBJ2-5|15|NA
CASSLVQGGGETQYF
TGTGCCAGCAGCTTAGTACAAGGGGGGGGAGAGACCCAGTACTTC
>TRBV5-5|NA|TRBJ1-2|16|NA
CASSLEGLGANYGYTF
TGTGCCAGCAGCCTGGAGGGACTGGGAGCTAACTATGGCTACACCTTC
>TRBV6-5|NA|TRBJ2-6|16|NA
CASSYFRLSGANVLTF
TGTGCCAGCAGTTACTTTCGCCTCTCTGGGGCCAACGTGCTGACTTTC
>TRBV30|NA|TRBJ1-6|13|NA
CAWSEAGVSPLHF
TGTGCCTGGAGTGAGGCGGGGGTTTCACCCCTCCACTTT
>TRBV27|NA|TRBJ2-3|14|NA
CASSLGVGTDTQYF
TGTGCCAGCAGCCTCGGAGTAGGCACAGATACGCAGTATTTT